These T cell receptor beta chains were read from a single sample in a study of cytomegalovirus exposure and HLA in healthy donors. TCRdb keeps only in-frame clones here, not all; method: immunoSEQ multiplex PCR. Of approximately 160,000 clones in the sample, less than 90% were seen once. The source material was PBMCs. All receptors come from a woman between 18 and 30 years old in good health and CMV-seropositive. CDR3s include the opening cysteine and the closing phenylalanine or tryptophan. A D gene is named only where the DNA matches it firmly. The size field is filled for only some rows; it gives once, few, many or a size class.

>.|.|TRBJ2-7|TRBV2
CASRPGTDQQYF
TGTGCCAGCAGGCCCGGGACTGATCAGCAGTACTTC
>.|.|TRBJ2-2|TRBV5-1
CASSLAPVTNTGELFF
TGCGCCAGCAGCTTGGCCCCGGTGACGAACACCGGGGAGCTGTTTTTT
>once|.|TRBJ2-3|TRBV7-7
CASSSGVLSPDTQYF
TGTGCCAGCAGCTCGGGGGTGCTTAGTCCAGATACGCAGTATTTT
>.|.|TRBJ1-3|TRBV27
CASSLSQAQSTIYF
TGTGCCAGCAGTTTGTCGCAGGCCCAGTCCACCATATATTTT
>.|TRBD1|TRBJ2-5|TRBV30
CAWSTGQGRETQYF
TGTGCCTGGAGTACTGGACAGGGGAGAGAGACCCAGTACTTC
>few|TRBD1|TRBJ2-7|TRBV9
CASSRGQLYEQYF
TGTGCCAGCAGCAGGGGACAGCTCTACGAGCAGTACTTC
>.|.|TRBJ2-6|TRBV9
CASGARQTGANVLTF
TGTGCCAGCGGGGCTAGACAAACTGGGGCCAACGTCCTGACTTTC
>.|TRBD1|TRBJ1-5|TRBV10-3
CAISEAEQGQPQHF
TGTGCCATCAGTGAGGCAGAACAGGGGCAGCCCCAGCATTTT
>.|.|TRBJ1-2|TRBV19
CASSLRTANNYGYTF
TGTGCCAGTAGCCTACGGACAGCCAATAACTATGGCTACACCTTC
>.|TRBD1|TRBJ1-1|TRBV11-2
CASTRQGGTEAFF
TGTGCCAGCACCCGACAGGGGGGCACTGAAGCTTTCTTT
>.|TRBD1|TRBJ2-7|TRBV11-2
CASSLAFRDRTYEQYF
TGTGCCAGCAGCTTAGCCTTCCGGGACAGGACCTACGAGCAGTACTTC
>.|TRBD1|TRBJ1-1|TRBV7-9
CASSLELGQGFKTTEAFF
TGTGCCAGCAGCTTGGAACTGGGACAGGGATTCAAGACCACTGAAGCTTTCTTT
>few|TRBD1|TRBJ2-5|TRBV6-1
CASSEVTGGKETQYF
TGTGCCAGCAGTGAAGTAACAGGGGGTAAAGAGACCCAGTACTTC
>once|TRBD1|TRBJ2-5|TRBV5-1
CASSFRGQQETQYF
TGCGCCAGCAGCTTCCGGGGACAGCAAGAGACCCAGTACTTC
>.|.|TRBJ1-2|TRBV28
CASREQGPRYGYTF
TGTGCCAGCAGGGAACAGGGCCCTCGGTATGGCTACACCTTC
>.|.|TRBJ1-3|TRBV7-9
CALGGGTSGNTIYF
TGTGCCCTGGGCGGGGGGACCTCTGGAAACACCATATATTTT
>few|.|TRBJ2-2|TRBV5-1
CASSLSTGTGGELFF
TGCGCCAGCAGCTTATCAACGGGAACGGGCGGGGAGCTGTTTTTT
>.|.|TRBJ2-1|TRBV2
CASSYSGSYNEQFF
TGTGCCAGCAGTTATTCGGGGAGCTACAATGAGCAGTTCTTC
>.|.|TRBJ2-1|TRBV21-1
CASSKPGQTSYNEQFF
TGTGCCAGCAGCAAACCGGGACAGACCTCCTACAATGAGCAGTTCTTC
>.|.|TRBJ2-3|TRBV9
CASSVATFPDTQYF
TGTGCCAGCAGCGTAGCTACTTTTCCAGATACGCAGTATTTT
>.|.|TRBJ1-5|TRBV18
CASSPSGGVRNQPQHF
TGTGCCAGCTCACCTTCCGGGGGTGTAAGGAATCAGCCCCAGCATTTT
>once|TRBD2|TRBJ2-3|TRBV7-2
CASCNSGRAKDTQYF
TGTGCCAGCTGCAATAGCGGGAGGGCCAAAGATACGCAGTATTTT
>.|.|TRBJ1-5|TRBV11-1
CASSPMGSNQPQHF
TGTGCCAGCAGTCCAATGGGCAGCAATCAGCCCCAGCATTTT
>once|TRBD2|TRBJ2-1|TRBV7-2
CASEPGLATGEQFF
TGTGCCAGCGAACCGGGACTAGCGACGGGTGAGCAGTTCTTC
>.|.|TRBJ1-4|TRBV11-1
CASSARGYNEKLFF
TGTGCCAGCAGCGCCAGGGGCTATAATGAAAAACTGTTTTTT
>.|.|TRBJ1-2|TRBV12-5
CASGLVPDNYGYTF
TGTGCTAGTGGTTTGGTACCAGATAACTATGGCTACACCTTC
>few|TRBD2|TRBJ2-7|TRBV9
CASSVVIGLAESYEQYF
TGTGCCAGCAGCGTAGTTATAGGACTAGCGGAGTCCTACGAGCAGTACTTC
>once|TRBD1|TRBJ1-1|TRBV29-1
CSVYRGPTEAFF
TGCAGCGTCTACAGGGGGCCCACTGAAGCTTTCTTT
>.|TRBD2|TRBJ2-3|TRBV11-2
CASSSSGGPTDTQYF
TGTGCCAGCAGCTCCAGCGGGGGGCCTACAGATACGCAGTATTTT
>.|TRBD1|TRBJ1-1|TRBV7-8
CASSTRQGGNTEAFF
TGTGCCAGCAGCACCCGACAGGGAGGGAACACTGAAGCTTTCTTT
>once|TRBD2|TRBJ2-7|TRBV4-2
CASSQESTLTSGRYEQYF
TGTGCCAGCAGCCAAGAGTCAACCTTGACTAGCGGGAGGTACGAGCAGTACTTC
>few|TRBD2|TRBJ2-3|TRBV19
CATLPGPSGTIPDTQYF
TGTGCCACCCTACCAGGTCCTAGCGGGACAATCCCAGATACGCAGTATTTT
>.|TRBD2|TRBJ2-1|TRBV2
CASSSLAGGLSYNEQFF
TGTGCCAGCAGCTCCTTAGCGGGAGGCCTCTCCTACAATGAGCAGTTCTTC
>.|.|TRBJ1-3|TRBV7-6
CASSPTSGNTIYF
TGTGCCAGCAGCCCCACTTCTGGAAACACCATATATTTT
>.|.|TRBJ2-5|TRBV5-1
CASSGGETQYF
TGCGCCAGCAGCGGGGGGGAGACCCAGTACTTC
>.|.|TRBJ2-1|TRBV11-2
CASSLGGYNEQFF
TGTGCCAGCAGCTTAGGAGGGTACAATGAGCAGTTCTTC
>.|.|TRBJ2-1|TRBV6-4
CASSGGGEQFF
TGTGCCAGCAGTGGGGGCGGCGAGCAGTTCTTC
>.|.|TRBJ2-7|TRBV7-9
CASSLAGANEQYF
TGTGCCAGCAGCTTAGCGGGAGCAAACGAGCAGTACTTC
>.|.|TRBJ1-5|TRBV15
CATSSFLGGSNQPQHF
TGTGCCACCAGCAGCTTTCTAGGTGGTAGCAATCAGCCCCAGCATTTT
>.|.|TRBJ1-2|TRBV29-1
CSVEDPATPKYGYTF
TGCAGCGTTGAAGATCCTGCGACACCCAAATATGGCTACACCTTC
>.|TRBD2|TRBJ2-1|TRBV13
CASSFGRWGEQFF
TGTGCCAGCAGCTTCGGGAGGTGGGGTGAGCAGTTCTTC
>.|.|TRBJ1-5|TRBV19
CASSLYEDRNQPQHF
TGTGCCAGTAGTTTATACGAGGATCGCAATCAGCCCCAGCATTTT
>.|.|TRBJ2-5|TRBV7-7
CASSWGSGEETQYF
TGTGCTAGCAGCTGGGGGTCGGGAGAAGAGACCCAGTACTTC
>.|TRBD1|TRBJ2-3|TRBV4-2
CASSQGDREVSDTQYF
TGTGCCAGCAGCCAAGGGGACAGGGAGGTCTCAGATACGCAGTATTTT
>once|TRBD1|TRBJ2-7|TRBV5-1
CASSLGQGQVEQYF
TGCGCCAGCAGCTTGGGACAGGGGCAGGTCGAGCAGTACTTC
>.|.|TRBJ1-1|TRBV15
CATSRDPTVNTEAFF
TGTGCCACCAGCAGAGACCCCACGGTGAACACTGAAGCTTTCTTT
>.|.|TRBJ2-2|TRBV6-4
CASSGGRAGELFF
TGTGCCAGCAGTGGGGGCAGAGCCGGGGAGCTGTTTTTT
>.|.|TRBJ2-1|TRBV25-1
CASSSFGADEQFF
TGTGCCAGCAGTTCTTTTGGGGCGGATGAGCAGTTCTTC
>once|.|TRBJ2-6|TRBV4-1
CASSQDRQFRSSGANVLTF
TGCGCCAGCAGCCAAGACCGACAGTTTCGAAGCTCTGGGGCCAACGTCCTGACTTTC
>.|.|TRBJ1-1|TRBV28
CASSTLQIRNTEAFF
TGTGCCAGCAGCACCCTGCAGATAAGGAACACTGAAGCTTTCTTT
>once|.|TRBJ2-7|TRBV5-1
CASSLDLGADEQYF
TGCGCCAGCAGCTTGGATTTAGGGGCAGACGAGCAGTACTTC
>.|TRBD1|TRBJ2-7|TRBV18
CASRDTGGSYEQYF
TGTGCCAGCCGTGATACAGGGGGCTCCTACGAGCAGTACTTC
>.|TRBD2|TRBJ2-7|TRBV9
CASSVGTNYEQYF
TGTGCCAGCAGCGTCGGGACTAACTACGAGCAGTACTTC
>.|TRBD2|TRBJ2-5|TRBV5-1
CASSSRLAGGPGETQYF
TGCGCCAGCAGCTCCCGACTAGCGGGAGGGCCTGGGGAGACCCAGTACTTC